This TCR beta chain was identified during a study of blood T cell repertoires in COVID-19 (dated by TCRdb to about 2020). Study-wide context: Collaborator samples came from the United States, Italy and Spain and covered acute and convalescent phases of COVID-19. The sample metadata nearly always contained a de-identified subject ID, COVID-19 status, age in years and sex. The dataset comprised deeply sampled blood TCRbeta repertoires from subjects exposed to, actively infected with, or recovered from COVID-19. The samples were drawn from the first 160 participants of the ongoing ImmuneRACE study and from more than 1,000 subjects provided by 6 global collaborators. The repertoires were released in a freely available public database intended as a resource for research on the immune response to SARS-CoV-2. HLA class I and class II types, where available, came from metadata supplied by the sample provider rather than from assay-based typing. The material from the prospective study consisted of cDNA or gDNA derived from T cells, B-cell-depleted T cells, or PBMCs. Findings and caveats that apply to the study as a whole: Clinical and demographic metadata were provided uncurated, with the amount varying by source and participant.

TCRbeta CDR3 regions were amplified from genomic DNA using the immunoSEQ Assay, a bias-controlled multiplex PCR. Per the original workflow: The number of nucleated cells in each sample was estimated from the amplification of reference gene primers within the assay. To quantify the absolute abundance of each unique TCRbeta CDR3 rearrangement, sequence reads were collapsed and filtered. For each sample, productive Simpson clonality was calculated by taking the square root of Simpson's diversity index across productive rearrangements. TCRdb limited this immuneACCESS table to in-frame rearrangements with V and J called. A share of clones is missing; checked studies link under half to unresolved V genes, and the rest is unexplained. V, J and clone size are taken as reported in that table, and D and trimming were inferred from the DNA itself. The sample table shows roughly 260,000 clones, and 83% are seen once. The ten biggest clones cover about 3.9% of the sample.

With respect to this clone: Its cognate antigen has yet to be identified. The record has no base qualities; no much larger clone is one base away.

Enrolling through a virtual design, the prospective study's participants ranged in age from roughly 18 to 89 years and lived across roughly 23 United States geographic areas. Cohort assignment in the prospective study relied on participant-reported clinical history from a screening survey and a study questionnaire. Exposed participants had been in contact with someone with a PCR-confirmed or clinician-diagnosed COVID-19 case within 2 weeks of study entry. In the prospective study, whole blood, serum and a nasopharyngeal or oropharyngeal swab were collected from each participant by mobile phlebotomists. Participants in the prospective study had the option to provide additional blood draws and questionnaires over a roughly 2-month period. Blood samples from the prospective study were shipped frozen or at room temperature prior to DNA extraction. The CDR3 contains 14 residues, cysteine and phenylalanine counted. The sequence is cut down to CDR3 DNA, 42 bases in frame from base 1. Trimming removed 5 bases from V and 8 bases from J; the gene matches leave 5 bases unexplained. CDR1 and CDR2 were assigned from the germline V gene as MNHEY and SVGEGT.

This sequence uses TRBV6-2 or TRBV6-3 and TRBJ2-1, with 11 middle bases fitting TRBD1. This sequence originates from a woman between 40 and 50 years old who had been exposed to COVID-19. Sequencing was performed on PBMCs or T cells enriched from blood (not recorded which). The CDR3 here reads CASSQRTGGDEQFF. The DNA sequence is given as TGTGCCAGCAGTCAACGGACAGGGGGCGATGAGCAGTTCTTC.